This record looks at one TCR beta chain sequence and its context. From germline, CDR1 is SGHRS and CDR2 YFSETQ. V shed 1 base and J 10 bases; nucleotides not matched to a gene: 5. The CDR3 is made up of 14 amino acids. These data are taken from a study of OX40 agonist ivuxolimab in advanced cancers. Libraries were prepared by immunoSEQ multiplex PCR; TCRdb keeps only in-frame clonotypes and omits some of them. The data contain about 48,000 clones, over 70% of them singletons. The material was CD4+ or CD8+ T cells sorted from blood, obtained in a trial of the OX40 agonist ivuxolimab. The sequence was collected from an adult with an advanced solid tumor such as melanoma, head and neck, liver or kidney cancer. The chain recombines TRBV5-1 with TRBJ2-4; 10 nucleotides line up with TRBD2. CDR3 DNA: TGCGCCAGCAGCTTGACTAGCGGGGAGGTGATTCAGTACTTC. Amino acids: CASSLTSGEVIQYF.